This TCR beta chain was sequenced during a study of OX40 agonist ivuxolimab in advanced cancers. Study-wide background: While on treatment, patients had intravenous ivuxolimab at 0.01 to 10 mg/kg every 2 weeks. Earlier treatment with anti-PD-1, anti-PD-L1 or anti-CTLA-4 was permitted, and about 40% had received some. People in dose escalation had one of these cancers: hepatocellular carcinoma, melanoma, renal cell or head and neck cancer.

The germline gives CDR1 MNHEY, CDR2 SVGAGI. Trimming stripped 4 bases from V and 3 bases from J, with 7 bases between. This CDR3 comprises 13 residues. Sequenced by immunoSEQ multiplex PCR; TCRdb stores in-frame clones only, minus some. The sample lists 50,000 or so clones; approximately 81% were seen once. Exclusion applied to patients with autoimmune disease history or systemic immunosuppression. The chain uses TRBV6-5 and TRBJ2-1, with a tentative D call TRBD2 (5 bases). The starting material was CD4+ or CD8+ T cells sorted from blood, obtained in a trial of the OX40 agonist ivuxolimab. The sequence came from an adult with an advanced solid tumor such as melanoma, head and neck, liver or kidney cancer. The CDR3 DNA reads as TGTGCCAGCAGTTGGGGAGACTACAATGAGCAGTTCTTC. Amino acid sequence: CASSWGDYNEQFF.